This T cell receptor (beta chain) was recorded in a study of PD-1 blockade in classical Hodgkin lymphoma. V gave up 4 bases and J gave up 4 bases, with 8 bases separating them. This CDR3 comprises 13 residues. Germline CDR1 is SGHAT and CDR2 is FQNNGV. Clones were read by immunoSEQ multiplex PCR, and TCRdb kept only the in-frame ones, dropping some. The sample records about 50,000 clones, roughly 80% being singletons. The time point denotes: cycle 4 day 1 (C4D1), after less than 7 weeks of nivolumab. All trial patients relapsed after autologous stem cell transplantation. The best responses consisted of complete response, partial response or progressive disease.

This material consisted of peripheral blood mononuclear cells (PBMCs), taken before the fourth cycle of nivolumab. The chain is built from TRBV11-2 and TRBJ2-1, with D perhaps TRBD2 (6 bases). The origin of this receptor is a human donor with classical Hodgkin lymphoma. The CDR3 loop is CASSWGLYNEQFF. For the CDR3, the DNA is TGTGCCAGCAGCTGGGGACTTTACAATGAGCAGTTCTTC.